The 28 T cell receptor beta chains presented below share a single source sample, sequenced in a study of cytomegalovirus exposure and HLA in healthy donors. PCR used 60 Vbeta primers and 13 Jbeta primers. Profiled with immunoSEQ multiplex PCR; TCRdb holds only in-frame clones, not every one. Of 150,000 to 160,000 clones detected, approximately 81% appear once; the ten largest clones hold roughly 2.4%. Input material: PBMCs. All receptors derive from a woman aged 18-29 years in good health and CMV-seronegative.

The gene calls are TRBV4-2 and TRBJ2-5; 12 nucleotides line up with TRBD2. V shed 5 bases and J 7 bases; nucleotides not matched to a gene: 8. CDR3 length equals 15 residues. Germline CDR1 reads LGHNA; CDR2 reads YNFKEQ. The CDR3 is CASSVGTSGSGTQYF. The CDR3 nucleotides are TGTGCCAGCAGCGTAGGGACTAGCGGGTCAGGGACCCAGTACTTC.

J is TRBJ1-2 and V is TRBV6-5, with 8 positions matching TRBD1. The CDR3 totals 15 residues. The germline CDR1 and CDR2 sequences are MNHEY and SVGAGI. V shed 7 bases and J 5 bases; nucleotides not matched to a gene: 12. Here the CDR3 reads CASTPGQAAVYGYTF. Written as DNA, the CDR3 is TGTGCCAGCACCCCGGGACAGGCGGCTGTTTATGGCTACACCTTC.

The V gene is TRBV30, the J gene TRBJ2-7, with 8 bases that match TRBD1. J gave up 2 bases and V 3 bases, and 0 bases lay outside the gene matches. Germline V lookup: CDR1 GTSNPN, CDR2 SVGIG (reference sequence). CDR3 length: 12 amino acids. CDR3 region: CAWRGQAYEQYF. CDR3 bases: TGTGCCTGGAGGGGACAGGCCTACGAGCAGTACTTC.

The chain links TRBV6-1 to TRBJ2-5, with 12 bases identical to TRBD1. Germline V gives CDR1 MNHNS, CDR2 SASEGT. The CDR3 consists of 16 residues. V gave up 3 bases and J gave up 5 bases; unmatched junction bases: 7. Written as DNA, the CDR3 is TGTGCCAGCAGTGACCCGGGACAGGGGGCTTTGGAGACCCAGTACTTC. Translated: CASSDPGQGALETQYF.

This chain uses TRBV4-3 with TRBJ1-2; D may be TRBD1 (6 bases). V gave up 1 base and J gave up 2 bases, with 8 bases separating them. The CDR3 loop spans 14 amino acids. Germline lookup yields CDR1 LGHNA and CDR2 YSLEER. CDR3 in DNA: TGCGCCAGCAGCCAAGGAACAGGGAACTATGGCTACACCTTC. This codes for CASSQGTGNYGYTF.

V is TRBV2 and J is TRBJ1-4; D possibly corresponds to TRBD1 (5 bases). Per germline, CDR1 SNHLY and CDR2 FYNNEI. Trimming took off 6 bases at V and 5 bases at J, with 10 bases between the two ends. The CDR3 consists of 13 residues. The CDR3 spells CASRRDLNEKLFF. Written as DNA, the CDR3 is TGTGCCAGCAGGCGGGACTTAAATGAAAAACTGTTTTTT.

This clone appeared a few times. J is TRBJ2-1 and V is TRBV29-1, with D maybe TRBD2 (6 bases). This CDR3 region has 11 residues. Trimming cost V 3 bases and J 8 bases, with 8 bases left between them. Germline CDR1 reads SQVTM; CDR2 reads ANQGSEA. The CDR3 sequence: CSVELAYEQFF. Here the CDR3 DNA reads TGCAGCGTTGAGCTAGCGTATGAGCAGTTCTTC.

The V call is TRBV10-3, the J call TRBJ2-3; 13 bases fit TRBD2. V was clipped by 6 bases and J by 2 bases; unmatched bases: 14. The length of the CDR3 is 19 residues. Looked up from germline, CDR1 is ENHRY and CDR2 is SYGVKD. The CDR3 DNA reads TGTGCCATCAGGGGAACCCCGGGACTAGCGGGACGACACACAGATACGCAGTATTTT. Amino acids: CAIRGTPGLAGRHTDTQYF.

The J gene is TRBJ2-1, the V gene TRBV4-3, with TRBD2 identical over 7 bases. Germline V gene lookup returns CDR1 LGHNA and CDR2 YSLEER. V lost 5 bases and J lost 9; bases outside the gene matches: 4. There are 12 residues in the CDR3. The CDR3 protein is CASSFGGGEQFF. The CDR3 nucleotides read TGCGCCAGCAGCTTCGGCGGGGGTGAGCAGTTCTTC.

The rearrangement uses TRBV6-4 and TRBJ1-5, with D unclear. The V gene lost 5 bases and the J gene lost 0 bases, with 17 bases spanning the gap. Germline V gene lookup returns CDR1 MRHNA and CDR2 SNTAGT. The CDR3 covers 17 residues. The CDR3 DNA follows: TGTGCCAGCAGTCAATACACAGTAACTTATAGCAATCAGCCCCAGCATTTT. Amino acids: CASSQYTVTYSNQPQHF.

The chain recombines TRBV2 with TRBJ1-2, with D perhaps TRBD1 (6 bases). Trimming pared 1 base from V and 6 bases from J, leaving 12 bases between. In germline, CDR1 is SNHLY, CDR2 FYNNEI. The CDR3 runs to 14 residues. The DNA of the CDR3 is TGTGCCAGCAGTGAAGTAACAGGGACGGATGGCTACACCTTC. Protein: CASSEVTGTDGYTF.

The chain combines TRBV6-6 with TRBJ2-5; 7 bases are a match to TRBD1. The CDR3 is 15 residues long. Germline values: CDR1 MNHNY, CDR2 SVGAGI (reference sequence). V gave up 2 bases and J gave up 5 bases; unmatched junction bases: 8. CDR3 sequence reads: CASSYVGQLVETQYF. CDR3 coding DNA: TGTGCCAGCAGTTACGTGGGACAGCTTGTTGAGACCCAGTACTTC.

V usage is TRBV5-1 and J usage is TRBJ2-7; 7 bases fit TRBD2. The ends lost 1 base at V and 0 bases at J; junction bases unmatched: 4. This CDR3 has 15 residues. Germline loops: CDR1 SGHRS, CDR2 YFSETQ. The CDR3 reads CASSLYGRSSYEQYF. In DNA, the CDR3 is TGCGCCAGCAGCTTGTACGGGAGGAGCTCCTACGAGCAGTACTTC.

This chain links TRBV7-9 with TRBJ1-1; no firm D call. The CDR3 runs to 13 residues. The V end was cut by 5 bases, the J end by 7 bases, with 14 bases between. CDR1 and CDR2 (germline): SEHNR, FQNEAQ (reference sequence). The CDR3 reads CASSQRTVFEAFF. The CDR3 bases are TGTGCCAGCAGCCAGCGGACGGTTTTTGAAGCTTTCTTT. The whole variable domain, remainder taken from reference TRBV7-9 and TRBJ1-1, is DTGVSQNPRHKITKRGQNVTFRCDPISEHNRLYWYRQTLGQGPEFLTYFQNEAQLEKSRLLSDRFSAERPKGSFSTLEIQRTEQGDSAMYLCASSQRTVFEAFFGQGTRLTVV.

V gene TRBV29-1 combines with J gene TRBJ2-1; maybe TRBD2 (7 bases). CDR1 is SQVTM and CDR2 is ANQGSEA in the germline V gene. V was pared by 8 bases and J by 7 bases, with 15 bases between. CDR3 length equals 12 residues. This chain's CDR3 is CSSWGGLNEQFF. As DNA, the CDR3 is TGCAGCTCTTGGGGGGGGCTGAATGAGCAGTTCTTC.

V is TRBV4-2 and J is TRBJ1-4; D perhaps matches TRBD1 (6 bases). The V gene lost 1 base and the J gene lost 7 bases, with 10 bases spanning the gap. The germline V gene has CDR1 LGHNA and CDR2 YNFKEQ. The CDR3 is made up of 14 amino acids. In nucleotides, the CDR3 is TGTGCCAGCAGCCAAGCACAGGGTACTGAAAAACTGTTTTTT. Amino acid sequence: CASSQAQGTEKLFF.

This clone has a single count. V is TRBV27 and J is TRBJ1-1; the D gene is possibly TRBD1 (5 bases). Trimming stripped 3 bases from V and 5 bases from J, with 13 bases between. This CDR3 is built from 14 residues. In germline, CDR1 is MNHEY, CDR2 SMNVEV (reference sequence). DNA of the CDR3: TGTGCCAGCAGTTTCCAGGGAAGAAAAACTGAAGCTTTCTTT. As protein: CASSFQGRKTEAFF.

V gene TRBV27 combines with J gene TRBJ2-2; D is uncertain. Germline CDR1 MNHEY, CDR2 SMNVEV (reference sequence). V was pared by 5 bases and J by 0 bases, with 16 bases between. This CDR3 has 17 residues. The CDR3 coding sequence is TGTGCCAGCAGTGGGCAACGAACGTTCGCGAACACCGGGGAGCTGTTTTTT. Its translation: CASSGQRTFANTGELFF.

This chain joins TRBV28 and TRBJ1-4, with 7 nucleotides matching TRBD1. J was trimmed by 3 bases and V by 2 bases; bases with no gene match: 3. The CDR3 is made up of 15 amino acids. Germline CDR1 and CDR2: MDHEN and SYDVKM. CDR3 in amino acids: CASSLTGTANEKLFF. DNA of the CDR3: TGTGCCAGCAGTTTAACAGGGACAGCTAATGAAAAACTGTTTTTT.

The J gene is TRBJ2-3, the V gene TRBV5-1; TRBD2 might be the D (5 bases). The CDR3 is made up of 15 amino acids. CDR1 SGHRS and CDR2 YFSETQ come from the germline V gene. The germline V and J ends were trimmed by 5 bases and 5 bases, with 18 bases remaining between them. CDR3 loop: CASSYLPRAGDTQYF. The CDR3 region has the DNA TGCGCCAGCAGTTACCTCCCGAGGGCCGGAGATACGCAGTATTTT.

This sequence joins TRBV7-9 and TRBJ1-1; the D is unclear. V lost 1 base and J lost 4, with 10 bases in between. The CDR3 has 14 residues. CDR1 and CDR2 from the germline V gene are SEHNR and FQNEAQ (reference sequence). CDR3 sequence (DNA): TGTGCCAGCAGCTTAGAGGGTGGAGGCACTGAAGCTTTCTTT. This encodes CASSLEGGGTEAFF.

The J gene is TRBJ2-7, the V gene TRBV7-8; 7 bases align to TRBD2. Germline V CDR1 and CDR2: SGHVS, FQNEAQ. Trimming cost V 3 bases and J 2 bases; bases outside gene matches: 4. This CDR3 spans 14 amino acids. CDR3 region: CASSFGRGTYEQYF. As DNA, the CDR3 is TGTGCCAGCAGCTTCGGGCGGGGGACCTACGAGCAGTACTTC.

This clone was observed a handful of times. The chain couples TRBV5-1 to TRBJ1-3; TRBD1 might be the D (5 bases). V was trimmed by 7 bases and J by 8 bases, leaving 19 bases between them. CDR1 is SGHRS, CDR2 YFSETQ, per germline. The CDR3 has 14 amino acids. Here the CDR3 reads CASQRTGSEDTIYF. DNA of the CDR3: TGCGCCAGCCAAAGAACAGGTTCGGAAGACACCATATATTTT.

The chain links TRBV2 to TRBJ2-2, with a possible D match to TRBD1 (6 bases). Germline CDR1 is SNHLY and CDR2 is FYNNEI. With 6 bases removed from V and 0 bases from J, the gap between germline ends came to 11 bases. The length of the CDR3 is 15 residues. The CDR3 DNA is TGTGCCAGCAGGGGACAACCTACGAACACCGGGGAGCTGTTTTTT. Translated: CASRGQPTNTGELFF.

This clone is a singleton in its sample. The chain recombines TRBV6-1 with TRBJ2-7, with D uncertain. Trimming took 0 bases from V and 4 from J, leaving 7 bases between them. The CDR3 consists of 13 residues. Germline V gene data show CDR1 as MNHNS and CDR2 as SASEGT. The CDR3 here is CASSEAQLYEQYF. The CDR3 nucleotides read TGTGCCAGCAGTGAAGCACAGCTATACGAGCAGTACTTC.

The chain has TRBV21-1 and TRBJ2-1; the table gives TRBD2 as D, unverified against the DNA. TRBV21-1 is shown as a pseudogene. The CDR3 is 24 amino acids. The CDR3 coding sequence is TGTGCCAGCAGCAAAGTAGCAACCGAGACCAACCATTGCCCGTTTAAGTTGGTCCCAACAAAGCAGTTCTTC. It is translated as CASSKVATETNHCPFKLVPTKQFF.

The chain links TRBV7-2 to TRBJ2-1; possible D gene TRBD2, 6 bases. Deletions cut 5 bases from V and 7 bases from J, with 15 bases between. CDR3 length: 14 residues. Germline V CDR1 and CDR2: SGHTA, FQGNSA. The CDR3 spells CASSTGWSGNEQFF. CDR3 bases: TGTGCCAGCAGCACTGGTTGGAGCGGGAATGAGCAGTTCTTC. Supplemented by reference TRBV7-2 and TRBJ2-1, the full variable domain reads GAGVSQSPSNKVTEKGKDVELRCDPISGHTALYWYRQSLGQGLEFLIYFQGNSAPDKSGLPSDRFSAERTGGSVSTLTIQRTQQEDSAVYLCASSTGWSGNEQFFGPGTRLTVL.

The sample holds a few counts of this clone. This chain links TRBV4-1 with TRBJ2-3; 9 positions agree with TRBD2. Germline CDR1 is MGHRA and CDR2 is YSYEKL. This CDR3 spans 18 amino acids. Trimming took 1 base from V and 6 from J; bases not matched to a gene: 14. This CDR3 is CASSQGGLAGAGGDTQYF. The DNA of the CDR3 is TGCGCCAGCAGCCAAGGAGGATTAGCGGGGGCCGGTGGGGATACGCAGTATTTT.